This T cell receptor beta chain was observed in a study of monozygotic twins with inflammatory bowel disease. Whole-study findings and limits: Distinction of different T cell subtypes was not possible. Patient repertoires may carry noise from differing immunosuppressive treatments.

Researchers generated cDNA in eight separate reactions per sample. Added by template switching were UMIs that each held a 6-nucleotide sample barcode. Following a re-call of the 5' RACE reads, TCRdb has one entry per CDR3 protein and lacks DNA. The sample includes 150,000 to 200,000 distinct CDR3 sequences. Germline CDR1 SGHTA, CDR2 FQGNSA. The CDR3 is 16 residues long. As to this clonotype: No antigen is known for it.

The specimen was blood. This chain links TRBV7-2 with TRBJ2-3; TCRdb proposes TRBD2, but this gene call is untestable without DNA. The origin of this receptor is a human donor with ulcerative colitis or Crohn's disease, or a healthy co-twin of an affected twin (not recorded which). The CDR3: CASSPGASASTDTQYF.